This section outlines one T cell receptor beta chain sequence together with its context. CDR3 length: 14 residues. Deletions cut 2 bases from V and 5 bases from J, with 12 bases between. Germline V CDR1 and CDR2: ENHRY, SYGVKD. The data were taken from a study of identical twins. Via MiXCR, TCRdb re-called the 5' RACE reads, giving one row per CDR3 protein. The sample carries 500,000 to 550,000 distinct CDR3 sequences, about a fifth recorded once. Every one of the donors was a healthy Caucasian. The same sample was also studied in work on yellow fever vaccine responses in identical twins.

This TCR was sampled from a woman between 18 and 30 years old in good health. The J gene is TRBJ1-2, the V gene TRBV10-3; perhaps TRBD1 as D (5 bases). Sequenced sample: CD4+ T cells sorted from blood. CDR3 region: CAISETRDVYGYTF. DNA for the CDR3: TGTGCCATCAGTGAGACGAGGGACGTTTATGGCTACACCTTC.